One and the same sample provided the 8 T cell receptor beta chains below, sequenced in a study of PD-L1 blockade in urothelial cancer. Here immunoSEQ multiplex PCR was the method, and the copy in TCRdb shows in-frame clones only, minus some. The data show around 100,000 clones, with approximately 85% seen just once and 2% to 2.5% held by the top ten. The sequencing used PBMCs, collected around atezolizumab (anti-PD-L1) treatment. These receptors all come from a man over 45 with urothelial cancer.

CDR3 amino acids: CASNDRVGTGANVLTF. For the CDR3, the DNA is TGCGCCAGCAATGACAGGGTTGGTACTGGGGCCAACGTCCTGACTTTC. The genes are TRBV5-1 and TRBJ2-6; 7 bases are a match to TRBD1. Germline-derived CDR1 and CDR2 are SGHRS and YFSETQ. This CDR3 region has 16 residues. With V trimmed by 6 bases and J by 2 bases, 8 bases remained unmatched.

The rearrangement uses TRBV19 and TRBJ1-5; weak D call: TRBD1 (6 bases). In germline, CDR1 is LNHDA, CDR2 SQIVND (reference sequence). Trimming took off 5 bases at V and 4 bases at J, with 12 bases between the two ends. This CDR3 has 14 residues. The CDR3 region is CASSPKGGNQPQHF. In DNA, the CDR3 is TGTGCCAGTAGTCCTAAGGGGGGGAATCAGCCCCAGCATTTT.

This sequence joins TRBV28 and TRBJ2-1; D gene uncertain. CDR3 length: 14 amino acids. V dropped 6 bases and J dropped 8 bases, with 17 bases sitting between them. CDR1 is MDHEN and CDR2 is SYDVKM in the germline V gene. CDR3 loop: CASSTLVLADEQFF. In DNA, the CDR3 is TGTGCCAGCAGCACCCTGGTTCTGGCGGATGAGCAGTTCTTC.

The chain is built from TRBV18 and TRBJ2-1; D remains unclear. Trimming pared 6 bases from V and 1 base from J, leaving 16 bases between. Per germline, CDR1 KGHSH and CDR2 LQKENI. This CDR3 spans 16 amino acids. CDR3 protein: CASSPAGRESYNEQFF. As DNA, the CDR3 is TGTGCCAGCTCCCCAGCTGGGCGCGAATCCTACAATGAGCAGTTCTTC.

V is TRBV7-9 and J is TRBJ2-7; 8 bases fit TRBD2. Germline V gene lookup returns CDR1 SEHNR and CDR2 FQNEAQ (reference sequence). The CDR3 is made up of 19 amino acids. V was clipped by 5 bases and J by 1 base; unmatched bases: 19. CDR3 sequence reads: CASSPRGGSSIALSYEQYF. For the CDR3, the DNA is TGTGCCAGCAGCCCACGGGGGGGGTCTAGCATCGCGCTTTCCTACGAGCAGTACTTC.

V gene TRBV5-1 combines with J gene TRBJ2-3; D gene unclear. The CDR3 length is 14 residues. Germline V CDR1 and CDR2: SGHRS, YFSETQ. The V end lost 4 bases, the J end lost 4 bases, and 13 bases lay between the germline ends. CDR3 in amino acids: CASSSSWVADTQYF. Written as DNA, the CDR3 is TGCGCCAGCAGCAGTAGCTGGGTCGCAGATACGCAGTATTTT.

The CDR3 is CAWRAPGQIHEQYF. The CDR3 bases are TGTGCCTGGAGAGCCCCAGGGCAGATCCACGAGCAGTACTTC. The chain carries TRBV30 and TRBJ2-7, with D perhaps TRBD1 (5 bases). The germline V gene encodes CDR1 GTSNPN and CDR2 SVGIG (reference sequence). The CDR3 has 14 amino acids. Trimming shortened V by 3 bases and J by 5 bases, and 17 bases separated the two germline ends.

The chain is built from TRBV9 and TRBJ2-3, with D maybe TRBD2 (6 bases). The ends were cut back, 3 bases at V and 1 base at J, with 15 bases in the middle. The CDR3 covers 16 residues. Germline V gene data show CDR1 as SGDLS and CDR2 as YYNGEE. The CDR3 spells CASSAGTGLGTDTQYF. The CDR3 nucleotides are TGTGCCAGCAGCGCAGGGACTGGGCTCGGCACAGATACGCAGTATTTT.